These T cell receptor beta chains were read from a single sample in a study of tumor and adjacent non-tumor tissue in lung cancer. TCRdb recomputed calls from the multiplex PCR reads with MiXCR, one row per CDR3 protein. Among over 100,000 distinct CDR3 sequences listed, 60% to 80% were seen once. The sample consisted of distant non-tumor lung tissue. Receptor source: a man aged 60 to 75 with non-small cell lung cancer. CDR3s include the opening cysteine and the closing phenylalanine or tryptophan. A D gene is named only where the DNA matches it firmly. Part of the rows lack a size; the others show once, few, many or a class for expanded clones.

D gene	clone size	V gene	J gene	CDR3 DNA	CDR3 protein
TRBD1	NA	TRBV12-3/TRBV12-4	TRBJ1-2	TGTGCCAGCGGTCTGGGACAGGGAACTAACTATGGCGACACCTTC	CASGLGQGTNYGDTF
NA	many	TRBV5-4	TRBJ1-1	TGTGCCAGCAGCTTGGATTCGGCAGGTGAAGCTTTCTTT	CASSLDSAGEAFF
TRBD2	NA	TRBV11-2	TRBJ2-5	TGTGCCAGTAGCCTCCGTACTAGCGGGGTGGGGCAGACCCAGTACTTC	CASSLRTSGVGQTQYF
NA	many	TRBV6-6	TRBJ1-2	TGTGCCAGCAGTCCCAGGGACCTTGGCTACACCTTC	CASSPRDLGYTF
NA	NA	TRBV28	TRBJ2-7	TGTGCCAGCAGCCCCGGACAGCACAGACTCGAGCAGTACTTC	CASSPGQHRLEQYF
NA	many	TRBV10-3	TRBJ2-7	TGTGCCATCAGTGATGCAGGCGAGCAGTACTTC	CAISDAGEQYF
TRBD2	NA	TRBV29-1	TRBJ2-2	TGCAGCGTGAACGGGACTAGCGGAACGAACACCGGGAAGTTGTTTTTT	CSVNGTSGTNTGKLFF
TRBD1	few	TRBV2	TRBJ1-2	TGTGCCAGCAGTGAACTGGGACAGCAAAACTATGGCTACACCTTC	CASSELGQQNYGYTF
NA	NA	TRBV6-5	TRBJ2-1	TGTGCCAGGAGTTACAAGCTAGGAACCGTTAATGAGCAGTTCTTC	CARSYKLGTVNEQFF
NA	few	TRBV20-1	TRBJ2-2	TGCAGTGCTAGCTCCGACACCGGGGAGCTGTTTTTT	CSASSDTGELFF
TRBD1	few	TRBV9	TRBJ2-2	TGTGCCAGCAGACAGGGGGTAGGGAACACCGGGGAGCTGTTTTTT	CASRQGVGNTGELFF
TRBD2	many	TRBV6-2/TRBV6-3	TRBJ2-7	TGTGCCAGCAGTTCCCTCAGCGGGAGAAGTTACGAGCAGTACTTC	CASSSLSGRSYEQYF
NA	NA	TRBV5-6	TRBJ2-7	TGTGCCAGCAGCTTGAGGGGGGACTACGAGCAGTACTTC	CASSLRGDYEQYF
NA	NA	TRBV11-1	TRBJ1-6	TGTGCCAGCAGCCCTGACGCGTTATCACCCCTCCACTTT	CASSPDALSPLHF
TRBD2	NA	TRBV11-2	TRBJ2-1	TGTGCCAGCAGCTTCGGGACTAGCGAGTACAACGAACAGTTCTTC	CASSFGTSEYNEQFF
TRBD1	many	TRBV30	TRBJ1-1	TGTGCCTGGAGTTCCTGGGGGGACAGCCGTAACACTGAAGCTTTCTTT	CAWSSWGDSRNTEAFF
NA	NA	TRBV29-1	TRBJ1-1	TGTAGTGGACGGGACCCAGGCACTGAAGCTTTCTTT	CSGRDPGTEAFF
TRBD2	NA	TRBV9	TRBJ2-3	TGTGCCAGCAGCGTCGCTGCCGGGACTAGCGGGAGGGCCCTCAAGGATACGCAGTATTTT	CASSVAAGTSGRALKDTQYF
NA	NA	TRBV28	TRBJ1-2	TGTGCCAGTAGTCCCCCTAACTATGGCTACACCTTC	CASSPPNYGYTF
NA	many	TRBV6-5	TRBJ2-2	TGTGCCAGCACTTCCTCGAACACCGGGGAGCTGTTTTTT	CASTSSNTGELFF
NA	NA	TRBV7-8	TRBJ1-4	TGTGCCAGCAGCTTAGGCCAGTTTGCAACTAATGAAAAACTGTTTTTT	CASSLGQFATNEKLFF
TRBD1	NA	TRBV7-8	TRBJ2-1	TGTGCCAGCATCTTGGACCACCGGGACAGGGTTGGCAATGAGCAGTTCTTC	CASILDHRDRVGNEQFF
NA	NA	TRBV7-9	TRBJ2-1	TGTGCCAGTAGCTTAGTGAGTGGCGGCGGCAATGAGCAGTTCTTC	CASSLVSGGGNEQFF